The clone carrying this T cell receptor beta chain has at least ten counts. The antigen is not known. 5'-RACE, quantitative and with molecular barcodes, yielded the TCR beta libraries. TCRdb analysed the 5' RACE reads with MiXCR anew, one entry per CDR3 protein. The sample records some 25,000 distinct CDR3 sequences, around 2.5% being singletons. This sample was taken from a study of CD8 T cells in ankylosing spondylitis. Study-wide points: Disease-linked clones bore a CD8+ phenotype, appearing relatively rarely in peripheral blood. A subset of motif variants has previously been described in the synovial fluid and blood of reactive arthritis. Made up of under ten highly homologous variants, a TCR beta motif appeared characteristic of ankylosing spondylitis blood.

The specimen sequenced was blood, either unsorted or a sorted T cell fraction (not recorded which). This sequence originates from a female donor with ankylosing spondylitis or in good health (not recorded which).

The CDR3 here is CASSSSPGLAGTDTQYF. The CDR3 region has the DNA TGTGCCAGCAGCTCAAGCCCCGGACTAGCGGGGACAGATACGCAGTATTTT. This chain uses TRBV9 with TRBJ2-3; 12 bases map to TRBD2. Germline V lookup: CDR1 SGDLS, CDR2 YYNGEE. J gave up 3 bases and V 4 bases, and 9 bases lay outside the gene matches. This CDR3 is built from 17 residues.